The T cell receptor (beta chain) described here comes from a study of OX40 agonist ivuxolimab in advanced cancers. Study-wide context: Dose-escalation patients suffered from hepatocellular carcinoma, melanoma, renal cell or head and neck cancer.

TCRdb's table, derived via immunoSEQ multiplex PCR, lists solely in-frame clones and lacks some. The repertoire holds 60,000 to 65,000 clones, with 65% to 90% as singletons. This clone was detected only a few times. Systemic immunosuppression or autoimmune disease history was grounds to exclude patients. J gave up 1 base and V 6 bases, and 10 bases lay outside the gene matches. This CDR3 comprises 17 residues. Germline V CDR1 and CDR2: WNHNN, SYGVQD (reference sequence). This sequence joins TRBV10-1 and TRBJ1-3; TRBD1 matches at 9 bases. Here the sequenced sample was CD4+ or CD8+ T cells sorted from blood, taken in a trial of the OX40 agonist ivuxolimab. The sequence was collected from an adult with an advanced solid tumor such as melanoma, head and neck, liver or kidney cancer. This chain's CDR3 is CASSDGPGTGSGNTIYF. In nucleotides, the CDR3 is TGCGCCAGCAGCGACGGTCCCGGGACAGGGTCTGGAAACACCATATATTTT.